These T cell receptor beta chains were read from a single sample in a study of regulatory T cells in long-lasting Graves disease. TCRdb redid the calling of the multiplex PCR reads with MiXCR, one entry per CDR3 protein. The data hold 450,000 to 700,000 distinct CDR3 sequences, with about 14% observed a single time. These data were also filed under a second study, of T cells in Graves' hyperthyroidism and ophthalmopathy.

The sequencing used peripheral blood mononuclear cells (PBMCs), collected at new diagnosis, from a patient treated with antithyroid drugs. These receptors were taken from a man under 40 with Graves disease. The CDR3 runs from the conserved cysteine through the conserved F or W. D genes are given only for firm matches. Some rows have no size entry. The others give once, few or many, or a class for an expanded clone.

clone_size	v_call	j_call	d_call	cdr3_nt	cdr3_aa
many	TRBV25-1	TRBJ2-3	TRBD2	TGTGCCAGCCTTGGGGAGGGGAGCACAGATACGCAGTATTTT	CASLGEGSTDTQYF
many	TRBV10-3	TRBJ2-5	TRBD1	TGTGCCATCAGTGAGCCCTTTCCGACAGGGGGATACCGAGAGACCCAGTACTTC	CAISEPFPTGGYRETQYF
.	TRBV30	TRBJ2-4	TRBD2	TGTGCCTGGAGTGTACCCCTAGCGGGAGCCAAAAACATTCAGTACTTC	CAWSVPLAGAKNIQYF
many	TRBV12-3/TRBV12-4	TRBJ2-5	.	TGTGCCAGCAGCGCCACTAGGAGGGCAGAGACCCAGTACTTC	CASSATRRAETQYF
few	TRBV3-1	TRBJ1-3	TRBD1	TGTGCCAGCAGCATCGGGACAGGGGGTGGAAACACCATATATTTT	CASSIGTGGGNTIYF
many	TRBV13	TRBJ2-7	TRBD1	TGTGCCAGCAGCCCATCCGACAGGGGGTATAGCGAGCAGTACTTC	CASSPSDRGYSEQYF
many	TRBV6-2/TRBV6-3	TRBJ1-1	.	TGTGCCAGCAGACTCGGACCTACTGAAGCTTTCTTT	CASRLGPTEAFF
.	TRBV25-1	TRBJ1-1	.	TGTGCCAGCACCTGGAGAGGGGTGGGTAACACTGAAGCTTTCTTT	CASTWRGVGNTEAFF
many	TRBV30	TRBJ1-2	TRBD1	TGTGCCTGGAGCGGGGGTGCAGGGGGCGGTGGCTACACCTTC	CAWSGGAGGGGYTF
few	TRBV18	TRBJ2-7	.	TGTGCCAGCTCACCGGGGGAGTACTACGAGCAGTACTTC	CASSPGEYYEQYF
many	TRBV15	TRBJ2-7	TRBD1	TGTGCCACCAGCGGGCCGGGACAGAGCTCCTACGAGCAGTACTTC	CATSGPGQSSYEQYF
many	TRBV29-1	TRBJ1-4	TRBD1	TGCAGCGTTACAGGGGGCGCGTATGAAAAACTGTTTTTT	CSVTGGAYEKLFF
many	TRBV30	TRBJ1-2	.	TGTGCTTGGGGGCCGGGGGGAGGGATTTATGGCTACACCTTC	CAWGPGGGIYGYTF
many	TRBV18	TRBJ1-1	.	TGTGCCAGCTCCCAAGGACGCCGAGAAGCTTTCTTT	CASSQGRREAFF
.	TRBV27	TRBJ1-4	TRBD1	TGTGCCAGCAGTTTGTATAGACCCGATGACAGGGGGCGGTGGACTAATGAAAAACTGTTTTTT	CASSLYRPDDRGRWTNEKLFF
many	TRBV27	TRBJ2-7	TRBD1	TGTGCCAGCAGTAGAACCGGACAGGTGAACTACGAGCAGTACTTC	CASSRTGQVNYEQYF
.	TRBV3-1	TRBJ2-6	.	TGTGCCAGCAGCCAACAAGGCCCTGGGGCCAACGTCCTGACTTTC	CASSQQGPGANVLTF
many	TRBV29-1	TRBJ2-7	TRBD2	TGCAGCGTCGACCTAGGGACTAGCGGTGCCTACGAGCAGTACTTC	CSVDLGTSGAYEQYF
many	TRBV6-1	TRBJ1-2	.	TGTGCCAGCAGAGACGGACGGGTCAACTATGGCTACACCTTC	CASRDGRVNYGYTF
many	TRBV7-2	TRBJ2-5	.	TGTGCCAGCAGCTTAGAGATTGAAGAGACCCAGTACTTC	CASSLEIEETQYF
many	TRBV2	TRBJ1-2	.	TGTGCCACCGCGACACAGAACTATGGCTACACCTTC	CATATQNYGYTF
many	TRBV5-1	TRBJ2-7	TRBD2	TGCGCCAGCAGCTTGGGTGATAGCGGGAGGGCATACGAGCAGTACTTC	CASSLGDSGRAYEQYF
.	TRBV19	TRBJ2-2	.	TGTGCCAGTAGTATAGATAGTATTCTCCAGTCCGGGGAGCTGTTTTTT	CASSIDSILQSGELFF
many	TRBV27	TRBJ2-3	TRBD2	TGTGCCAGCTCCCGGGCGGGAGGACCAGATACGCAGTATTTT	CASSRAGGPDTQYF
few	TRBV14	TRBJ2-7	TRBD1	TGTGCCAGCAGCCAAGCCCGGACAGGGAGCTCCTACGAGCAGTACTTC	CASSQARTGSSYEQYF
.	TRBV9	TRBJ1-6	TRBD1	TGTGCCAGCAGCGCGCCAGGACAGGGTCCCCTATATCTCTATAATTCACCCCTCCACTTT	CASSAPGQGPLYLYNSPLHF
few	TRBV3-1	TRBJ2-1	.	TGTGCCAGCAGCCAAGATACGGCTCAGAGTGAGTTCTTC	CASSQDTAQSEFF
many	TRBV10-2	TRBJ1-5	TRBD1	TGCGCCAGCAGTGAAACAGGGGGGCGACAGCCCCAGCATTTT	CASSETGGRQPQHF
many	TRBV6-9	TRBJ2-7	TRBD2	TGTGCCAGCAGTTATGGGGAGGGTTGGGAGCAGTACTTC	CASSYGEGWEQYF
many	TRBV7-8	TRBJ1-5	TRBD1	TGTGCCAGCAGCTTGGACAGGGTACAGCCCCAGCATTTT	CASSLDRVQPQHF
.	TRBV5-4	TRBJ2-7	.	TGTGCCAGCAGCATAGACGCGGGGTCAGTCTCCGAGCAGTACTTC	CASSIDAGSVSEQYF
many	TRBV4-1	TRBJ2-7	TRBD1	TGCGCCAGCAGACGGGACAGGGGTTCGGAGCAGTACTTC	CASRRDRGSEQYF
many	TRBV24-1	TRBJ2-1	TRBD2	TGTGCCACCCAGACTAGCGGGACGGATAATGAGCAGTTCTTC	CATQTSGTDNEQFF
many	TRBV20-1	TRBJ1-4	.	TGCAGTGCCCGGAAGGCGGGTAGCTCTAATGAAAAACTGTTTTTT	CSARKAGSSNEKLFF
many	TRBV2	TRBJ2-1	TRBD1	TGTGCCAGCAAAGGACAGGCCAATGAGCAGTTCTTC	CASKGQANEQFF
.	TRBV19	TRBJ1-5	TRBD1	TGTGCCAGTAGTACACAGGGGGCAACAAGTTATCAGCCCCAGCATTTT	CASSTQGATSYQPQHF
many	TRBV28	TRBJ2-2	TRBD1	TGTGCCAGCAGTTCGGACAGGCGAGACACCGGGGAGCTGTTTTTT	CASSSDRRDTGELFF
.	TRBV29-1	TRBJ2-1	TRBD2	TGCAGCGTTGAACCTTTGACTGGCGGGAGCTATGAGCAGTTCTTC	CSVEPLTGGSYEQFF
few	TRBV3-1	TRBJ1-4	.	TGTGCCAGCAGCCAGGGGCCTTTGCATGAAAAACTGTTTTTT	CASSQGPLHEKLFF
.	TRBV20-1	TRBJ1-5	.	TGCAGTGCCCATCGACAGTGCAATCAGCCCCAGCATTTT	CSAHRQCNQPQHF
many	TRBV5-1	TRBJ2-5	TRBD2	TGCGCCAGCAGCTTGGCGGCGGGAGGGGGCCAAGAGACCCAGTACTTC	CASSLAAGGGQETQYF
many	TRBV6-5	TRBJ2-7	.	TGTGCCAGCAGTTACAGTCTTGGGGGGCACGAGCAGTACTTC	CASSYSLGGHEQYF
many	TRBV12-3/TRBV12-4	TRBJ2-5	.	TGTGCCAGCAGTTTTGCTGCCGTCGGTGGAGAGACCCAGTACTTC	CASSFAAVGGETQYF
.	TRBV20-1	TRBJ1-2	.	TGCAGTGCGCCCGACAACTATGGCTACACCTTC	CSAPDNYGYTF
many	TRBV2	TRBJ1-2	.	TGTGCCAGCAGTGAAGCCCAGGGGTACTATGGCTACACCTTC	CASSEAQGYYGYTF
few	TRBV3-1	TRBJ2-1	TRBD2	TGTGCCAGCAGCCAAGAACTAGCGAGCTCCTACAATGAGCAGTTCTTC	CASSQELASSYNEQFF
many	TRBV2	TRBJ2-2	TRBD2	TGTGCCAGCAGTGAGGGGGTGGTAAGAGCGGGAACGAGGACCGGGGAGCTGTTTTTT	CASSEGVVRAGTRTGELFF
many	TRBV5-1	TRBJ2-5	.	TGCGCCAGCAGCCCAGGGACGATGCAAGAGACCCAGTACTTC	CASSPGTMQETQYF
once	TRBV2	TRBJ1-5	TRBD1	TGTGCCAGCAGAGCGGACAGGATTAGCAATCAGCCCCAGCATTTT	CASRADRISNQPQHF
many	TRBV7-2	TRBJ1-3	.	TGTGCCAGCAGCTTAGTCGCCGGTGCGGGCGGAAACACCATATATTTT	CASSLVAGAGGNTIYF
many	TRBV7-9	TRBJ2-2	.	TGTGCCAGCAGCTTAGGTCTGGGTCGGAACACCGGGGAGCTGTTTTTT	CASSLGLGRNTGELFF